A single sample gave rise to the 26 T cell receptor beta chains below, sequenced in a study of T cell changes during pregnancy in multiple sclerosis. The data were produced by immunoSEQ multiplex PCR, yet TCRdb's version contains in-frame clones alone and is incomplete. The data show about 60,000 clones, about 91% seen once. The sequenced sample was CD4+ T cells from peripheral blood mononuclear cells, obtained in the second trimester of pregnancy. These receptors were taken from a female donor with multiple sclerosis, enrolled in a pregnancy study.

The chain couples TRBV5-1 to TRBJ2-5; D is possibly TRBD1 (5 bases). Germline CDR1 reads SGHRS; CDR2 reads YFSETQ. V gave up 0 bases and J gave up 0 bases, with 6 bases separating them. The length of the CDR3 is 14 residues. The chain's CDR3 is CASSLEGNQETQYF. CDR3 coding DNA: TGCGCCAGCAGCTTGGAGGGGAACCAAGAGACCCAGTACTTC.

The chain has TRBV27 and TRBJ2-1; 8 bases are a match to TRBD1. With 1 base clipped from V and 9 bases from J, the junction kept 11 bases outside the gene matches. The germline gives CDR1 MNHEY, CDR2 SMNVEV (reference sequence). The CDR3 is made up of 16 amino acids. Here the CDR3 reads CASSLYPQDRAGEQFF. CDR3 sequence (DNA): TGTGCCAGCAGTTTATACCCGCAGGACAGGGCAGGTGAGCAGTTCTTC.

V usage is TRBV9 and J usage is TRBJ2-7; tentative D call: TRBD2 (6 bases). The germline V and J ends were trimmed by 4 bases and 2 bases, with 16 bases remaining between them. This CDR3 is 15 amino acids long. Germline lookup yields CDR1 SGDLS and CDR2 YYNGEE. In DNA, the CDR3 is TGTGCCAGCAGCCCCTCGGGACTCAGGGCCTACGAGCAGTACTTC. It encodes CASSPSGLRAYEQYF. Full variable domain (rest looked up from reference TRBV9 and TRBJ2-7): DSGVTQTPKHLITATGQRVTLRCSPRSGDLSVYWYQQSLDQGLQFLIQYYNGEERAKGNILERFSAQQFPDLHSELNLSSLELGDSALYFCASSPSGLRAYEQYFGPGTRLTVT.

The rearrangement joins TRBV7-7 to TRBJ2-1; the match to TRBD2 covers 11 bases. CDR1 SSHAT and CDR2 FNYEAQ come from the germline V gene (reference sequence). J lost 9 bases, V lost 5 bases, and 6 bases had no gene match. The CDR3 consists of 14 residues. In DNA, the CDR3 is TGTGCCAGCAGCCTCACTAGCGGGAGTGGTGAGCAGTTCTTC. Amino acids: CASSLTSGSGEQFF.

The rearrangement joins TRBV7-2 to TRBJ2-5, with a possible D match to TRBD2 (5 bases). The V and J ends lost 5 bases and 1 base respectively, with 11 bases between them. Per the germline V gene, CDR1 is SGHTA and CDR2 is FQGNSA. The CDR3 loop spans 14 amino acids. CDR3 nucleotides: TGTGCCAGCAGCCCCGACCGGGGCCAAGAGACCCAGTACTTC. Protein product: CASSPDRGQETQYF.

The chain employs TRBV6-1 and TRBJ2-5, with 11 bases fitting TRBD2. Germline V CDR1 and CDR2: MNHNS, SASEGT. The CDR3 has 17 residues. The V and J ends lost 4 bases and 0 bases, in that order; junction bases with no gene match: 7. The CDR3 region has the DNA TGTGCCAGCAGTGTGCCTAGCGGGGGGCGGTACCAAGAGACCCAGTACTTC. It yields the protein CASSVPSGGRYQETQYF.

This rearrangement joins TRBV28 to TRBJ2-7, with 8 nucleotides matching TRBD1. The germline CDR1 and CDR2 sequences are MDHEN and SYDVKM. Unmatched junction bases numbered 12, after V lost 6 bases and J lost 5 bases. CDR3 length: 15 amino acids. The CDR3 reads CASRRPTGGKDEQYF. The CDR3, as DNA: TGTGCCAGCAGGAGACCCACAGGGGGGAAGGACGAGCAGTACTTC.

The chain employs TRBV5-5 and TRBJ2-7; 8 bases are shared with TRBD1. Germline V gene lookup returns CDR1 SGHKS and CDR2 YYEKEE (reference sequence). Trimming took 1 base from V and 3 from J; bases not matched to a gene: 0. CDR3 length equals 13 residues. CDR3 protein: CASSLTGGYEQYF. In nucleotides, the CDR3 is TGTGCCAGCAGCTTGACAGGGGGCTACGAGCAGTACTTC.

The gene calls are TRBV5-8 and TRBJ2-7, with 7 positions matching TRBD2. CDR1 and CDR2 (germline): SGHTS, YDEGEE. This CDR3 spans 13 amino acids. J lost 3 bases, V lost 3 bases, and 3 bases had no gene match. CDR3 amino acids: CASSWGRDYEQYF. CDR3 coding DNA: TGTGCCAGCAGCTGGGGGAGGGACTACGAGCAGTACTTC. The full variable domain, in which reference TRBV5-8 and TRBJ2-7 provide the parts outside the CDR3, is EAGVTQSPTHLIKTRGQQATLRCSPISGHTSVYWYQQALGLGLQFLLWYDEGEERNRGNFPPRFSGRQFPNYSSELNVNALELEDSALYLCASSWGRDYEQYFGPGTRLTVT.

The V call is TRBV5-8, the J call TRBJ2-5; D possibly corresponds to TRBD2 (7 bases). Germline V gives CDR1 SGHTS, CDR2 YDEGEE. Trimming stripped 3 bases from V and 5 bases from J, with 14 bases between. The CDR3 runs 14 residues. As DNA, the CDR3 is TGTGCCAGCAGCTCCGCGGGGGCTAGGGAGACCCAGTACTTC. It is translated as CASSSAGARETQYF.

V usage is TRBV19 and J usage is TRBJ1-4; TRBD1 matches at 7 bases. J was trimmed by 6 bases and V by 7 bases; bases with no gene match: 11. Germline V gives CDR1 LNHDA, CDR2 SQIVND (reference sequence). The CDR3 spans 15 residues. This chain's CDR3 is CASTPGTVGHEKLFF. DNA of the CDR3: TGTGCCAGTACCCCAGGGACAGTCGGGCATGAAAAACTGTTTTTT.

The chain links TRBV7-6 to TRBJ2-3; 7 bases line up with TRBD1. There are 14 residues in the CDR3. V dropped 4 bases and J dropped 8; count of bases not matched to a gene: 9. The germline V gene encodes CDR1 SGHVS and CDR2 FNYEAQ. This chain's CDR3 is CASSYSPQGTTQYF. CDR3 nucleotide sequence: TGTGCCAGCAGCTACTCCCCACAGGGGACTACGCAGTATTTT.

The V and J genes are TRBV5-1 and TRBJ2-7, with 8 bases identical to TRBD1. The V gene's germline CDR1 is SGHRS and CDR2 YFSETQ. The CDR3 covers 15 residues. The junction had 5 bases not matched to a gene; V was cut back by 3 bases and J by 0 bases. The CDR3 reads CASSSRQGSSYEQYF. The DNA for the CDR3 is TGCGCCAGCAGCTCAAGACAGGGGTCCTCCTACGAGCAGTACTTC.

The CDR3 nucleotides are TGTGCCAGCAGCAATAGCGGTTCTTACAATGAGCAGTTCTTC. It encodes CASSNSGSYNEQFF. The chain has TRBV6-5 and TRBJ2-1; TRBD2 is a possible D gene (6 bases). This CDR3 has 14 residues. V was pared by 6 bases and J by 4 bases, with 13 bases between. CDR1 and CDR2 from the germline V gene are MNHEY and SVGAGI.

The chain carries TRBV30 and TRBJ1-2; D is perhaps TRBD1 (6 bases). The CDR3 is 14 residues long. Germline CDR1 and CDR2: GTSNPN and SVGIG (reference sequence). With 2 bases removed from V and 0 bases from J, the gap between germline ends came to 10 bases. Written as DNA, the CDR3 is TGTGCCTGGAGTACGGGACACCCTAACTATGGCTACACCTTC. Translated, it gives CAWSTGHPNYGYTF.

V usage is TRBV21-1 and J usage is TRBJ1-2; the table's D call of TRBD1 was not tested on the DNA. TRBV21-1 constitutes a pseudogene. This CDR3 comprises 14 residues. The CDR3 spells CAVQSCPANYGYTF. The CDR3 region has the DNA TGTGCCGTTCAGTCGTGCCCAGCTAACTATGGCTACACCTTC.

This chain joins TRBV9 and TRBJ2-2; D perhaps matches TRBD2 (6 bases). V was cut by 0 bases and J by 8 bases, with 8 bases left in between. This CDR3 has 13 residues. The germline gives CDR1 SGDLS, CDR2 YYNGEE. CDR3 bases: TGTGCCAGCAGCGTAGTCCTAGCGGGGGAGCTGTTTTTT. As protein: CASSVVLAGELFF. The whole variable domain, filled in from reference TRBV9 and TRBJ2-2, reads DSGVTQTPKHLITATGQRVTLRCSPRSGDLSVYWYQQSLDQGLQFLIQYYNGEERAKGNILERFSAQQFPDLHSELNLSSLELGDSALYFCASSVVLAGELFFGEGSRLTVL.

This chain connects TRBV5-1 to TRBJ2-2; 12 bases match TRBD1. The ends lost 2 bases at V and 5 bases at J; junction bases unmatched: 4. CDR1 is SGHRS and CDR2 is YFSETQ in the germline V gene. This CDR3 is built from 16 residues. The DNA of the CDR3 is TGCGCCAGCAGCTTCGGGACAGGGGGCTTTACCGGGGAGCTGTTTTTT. Protein product: CASSFGTGGFTGELFF.

The chain couples TRBV6-5 to TRBJ1-4, with 7 bases that match TRBD1. CDR1 is MNHEY, CDR2 SVGAGI, per germline. This CDR3 is built from 14 residues. Trimming took 4 bases from V and 8 from J; bases not matched to a gene: 7. CDR3 nucleotides: TGTGCCAGCAGTTCAGGGGGGCCGGACGAAAAACTGTTTTTT. It translates to CASSSGGPDEKLFF.

The chain uses TRBV30 and TRBJ2-7; D call uncertain. V lost 0 bases, J lost 0 bases, and 6 bases lay in between. The V gene's germline CDR1 is GTSNPN and CDR2 SVGIG (reference sequence). The CDR3 consists of 13 residues. The DNA for the CDR3 is TGTGCCTGGAGTGTAACTTCCTCCTACGAGCAGTACTTC. Translating it yields CAWSVTSSYEQYF. The complete variable domain, with remaining parts taken from reference TRBV30 and TRBJ2-7, reads SQTIHQWPATLVQPVGSPLSLECTVEGTSNPNLYWYRQAAGRGLQLLFYSVGIGQISSEVPQNLSASRPQDRQFILSSKKLLLSDSGFYLCAWSVTSSYEQYFGPGTRLTVT.

The V gene is TRBV19, the J gene TRBJ1-1, with TRBD1 as a possible D gene (6 bases). Germline V lookup: CDR1 LNHDA, CDR2 SQIVND (reference sequence). Trimming took off 3 bases at V and 3 bases at J, with 14 bases between the two ends. This CDR3 region has 15 residues. This chain's CDR3 is CASSMGRGRDTEAFF. CDR3 coding DNA: TGTGCCAGTAGTATGGGCAGGGGCCGGGACACTGAAGCTTTCTTT.

The sample holds a few counts of this clone. The gene calls are TRBV18 and TRBJ2-7; D ambiguous. V lost 3 bases and J lost 2, with 8 bases in between. Looked up from germline, CDR1 is KGHSH and CDR2 is LQKENI. The CDR3 runs to 13 residues. The CDR3 coding sequence is TGTGCCAGCTCACCCCAGGCAGCCTACGAGCAGTACTTC. It specifies CASSPQAAYEQYF.

This rearrangement joins TRBV5-6 to TRBJ2-1; the D gene is possibly TRBD1 (6 bases). The germline V gene has CDR1 SGHDT and CDR2 YYEEEE. The V end lost 2 bases, the J end lost 3 bases, and 12 bases lay between the germline ends. This CDR3 is built from 15 residues. The CDR3 DNA follows: TGTGCCAGCAGCTTATCCGGGACAATCTACAATGAGCAGTTCTTC. Translating it yields CASSLSGTIYNEQFF.

The sample holds a few counts of this clone. The genes are TRBV4-2 and TRBJ2-1, with 12 bases lining up with TRBD2. This CDR3 contains 18 residues. Germline V gene sequence: CDR1 LGHNA, CDR2 YNFKEQ. V dropped 0 bases and J dropped 5; count of bases not matched to a gene: 8. CDR3 in amino acids: CASSQDTLAGGSHNEQFF. CDR3 bases: TGTGCCAGCAGCCAAGATACGCTAGCGGGGGGGTCCCACAATGAGCAGTTCTTC.

This clone was seen just once. The chain couples TRBV18 to TRBJ2-2; the match to TRBD2 covers 9 bases. J lost 4 bases, V lost 0 bases, and 3 bases had no gene match. Per germline, CDR1 KGHSH and CDR2 LQKENI. This CDR3 contains 16 residues. The CDR3 nucleotides are TGTGCCAGCTCACCACCGGCGGGAGGGTCCACCGGGGAGCTGTTTTTT. Amino acids: CASSPPAGGSTGELFF.

The chain recombines TRBV5-1 with TRBJ2-2; 7 bases align to TRBD1. Germline V lookup: CDR1 SGHRS, CDR2 YFSETQ. With V trimmed by 4 bases and J by 0 bases, 3 bases remained unmatched. This CDR3 has 15 residues. The DNA of the CDR3 is TGCGCCAGCAGCATTGACAGGGCGAACACCGGGGAGCTGTTTTTT. Its translation is CASSIDRANTGELFF. Full variable domain (rest looked up from reference TRBV5-1 and TRBJ2-2): KAGVTQTPRYLIKTRGQQVTLSCSPISGHRSVSWYQQTPGQGLQFLFEYFSETQRNKGNFPGRFSGRQFSNSRSEMNVSTLELGDSALYLCASSIDRANTGELFFGEGSRLTVL.